This passage covers 30 T cell receptor beta chains from one sample sequenced in a study of neurological immune-mediated disorders. TCRdb re-derived calls from the 5' RACE reads in MiXCR, one entry per CDR3 protein. The sample has 45,000 to 55,000 distinct CDR3 sequences; about 4.1% are singletons. The sequenced material came from PBMCs. Receptor source: a man between 60 and 70 years old with multiple sclerosis.

This clonotype occurred many times. The chain has TRBV20-1 and TRBJ1-2, with D possibly being TRBD1 (6 bases). This CDR3 has 12 residues. From germline, CDR1 is DFQATT and CDR2 SNEGSKA (reference sequence). V was shortened by 6 bases and J by 5 bases, with 13 bases between the two germline ends. The CDR3 here is CSARRGYYGYTF. Written as DNA, the CDR3 is TGCAGTGCCAGAAGGGGGTATTATGGCTACACCTTC.

The chain is built from TRBV20-1 and TRBJ2-5; D is unclear. The V and J ends lost 0 bases and 2 bases respectively, with 7 bases between them. This CDR3 contains 13 residues. CDR1 and CDR2 from the germline V gene are DFQATT and SNEGSKA (reference sequence). CDR3 sequence reads: CSARDLPQETQYF. CDR3 nucleotides: TGCAGTGCTAGAGACTTACCGCAAGAGACCCAGTACTTC.

This clonotype was seen many times. J is TRBJ1-2 and V is TRBV4-1, with D maybe TRBD1 (5 bases). There are 17 residues in the CDR3. Deletions cut 0 bases from V and 0 bases from J, with 14 bases between. Germline V gene lookup returns CDR1 MGHRA and CDR2 YSYEKL. DNA for the CDR3: TGCGCCAGCAGCCAAGATCCCCCAGGGACCACTAACTATGGCTACACCTTC. Its protein product is CASSQDPPGTTNYGYTF.

This clonotype has more than one count but fewer than ten. The chain has TRBV7-2 and TRBJ2-7; TRBD1 is a possible D gene (6 bases). V was cut by 2 bases and J by 5 bases, with 10 bases left in between. Per the germline V gene, CDR1 is SGHTA and CDR2 is FQGNSA. The CDR3 sequence is 13 residues long. CDR3 DNA: TGTGCCAGCAGCTTACGGACAGTGGACGAGCAGTACTTC. Its translation: CASSLRTVDEQYF.

The gene calls are TRBV20-1 and TRBJ2-2; 11 nucleotides agree with TRBD1. The germline V gene encodes CDR1 DFQATT and CDR2 SNEGSKA (reference sequence). With 5 bases clipped from V and 2 bases from J, the junction kept 1 base outside the gene matches. The length of the CDR3 is 14 residues. CDR3 in amino acids: CSARTGGNTGELFF. In nucleotides, the CDR3 is TGCAGTGCTCGGACAGGGGGCAACACCGGGGAGCTGTTTTTT.

This clonotype has just a few counts. This rearrangement joins TRBV5-5 to TRBJ2-7; D is possibly TRBD2 (6 bases). Deletions cut 5 bases from V and 3 bases from J, with 15 bases between. There are 14 residues in the CDR3. The germline CDR1 and CDR2 sequences are SGHKS and YYEKEE (reference sequence). The CDR3 here is CASSPGGVIYEQYF. The CDR3 DNA reads TGTGCCAGCAGTCCCGGGGGAGTAATCTACGAGCAGTACTTC.

This clonotype counts as medium-sized. The CDR3 DNA reads TGTGCCAGCAGGGTGTCCTACGAGCAGTACTTC. Its translation: CASRVSYEQYF. This rearrangement joins TRBV6-2 or TRBV6-3 to TRBJ2-7; D gene unclear. CDR1 MNHEY and CDR2 SVGEGT come from the germline V gene. V was clipped by 6 bases and J by 1 base, with 4 bases between them. The CDR3 contains 11 residues.

In its sample, this clonotype was seen a few times. The rearrangement joins TRBV20-1 to TRBJ1-1, with D hard to call. This CDR3 is 14 amino acids long. Between the trimmed V and J ends, which lost 3 bases and 2 bases, there was a span of 13 bases. Germline V lookup: CDR1 DFQATT, CDR2 SNEGSKA (reference sequence). The CDR3 nucleotides read TGCAGTGCTAGCGTAGACTCATCCAACACTGAAGCTTTCTTT. Its protein product is CSASVDSSNTEAFF.

This clonotype showed up many times. This chain joins TRBV5-5 and TRBJ2-1, with D perhaps TRBD2 (6 bases). V was shortened by 4 bases and J by 3 bases, with 14 bases between the two germline ends. CDR3 length equals 15 residues. The V gene's germline CDR1 is SGHKS and CDR2 YYEKEE (reference sequence). The CDR3 is CASSVADPNYNEQFF. The CDR3, as DNA: TGTGCCAGCAGCGTAGCGGATCCCAACTACAATGAGCAGTTCTTC. Full variable domain (missing parts from reference TRBV5-5 and TRBJ2-1): DAGVTQSPTHLIKTRGQQVTLRCSPISGHKSVSWYQQVLGQGPQFIFQYYEKEERGRGNFPDRFSARQFPNYSSELNVNALLLGDSALYLCASSVADPNYNEQFFGPGTRLTVL.

This clonotype was observed at least ten times. The chain has TRBV20-1 and TRBJ2-1, with D unclear. With 6 bases removed from V and 5 bases from J, the gap between germline ends came to 20 bases. The length of the CDR3 is 15 residues. Germline CDR1 reads DFQATT; CDR2 reads SNEGSKA (reference sequence). CDR3 loop: CSAPDPLAAHNEQFF. The CDR3 coding sequence is TGCAGTGCACCTGACCCACTCGCTGCCCACAATGAGCAGTTCTTC.

This clonotype was recorded at least ten times. The chain carries TRBV4-1 and TRBJ1-1; 7 positions agree with TRBD1. V shed 1 base, J shed 10 bases, and the junction held 3 bases outside the gene matches. The CDR3 is made up of 12 amino acids. CDR1 is MGHRA, CDR2 YSYEKL, per germline. The CDR3 sequence is CASSQVQGRAFF. The CDR3 nucleotides are TGCGCCAGCAGCCAAGTACAGGGGCGAGCTTTCTTT.

For this clonotype: The conserved final phenylalanine or tryptophan is absent from the CDR3, which likely points to a read error. CDR3 amino acids: CSASGGGAGYGYTG. In DNA form, the CDR3 reads TGCAGTGCTAGTGGAGGGGGCGCTGGCTATGGCTACACCGGC. The genes are TRBV20-1 and TRBJ1-2; TRBD1 agrees at 7 bases. The V gene's germline CDR1 is DFQATT and CDR2 SNEGSKA (reference sequence). Trimming removed 3 bases from V and 4 bases from J; junction bases left unmatched: 8. The CDR3 sequence is 14 residues long.

This clonotype was seen repeatedly, ten times or more. The rearrangement links TRBV12-3 or TRBV12-4 to TRBJ2-7, with 7 nucleotides matching TRBD2. The length of the CDR3 is 15 residues. V lost 3 bases to trimming and J lost 3 bases; unmatched junction nucleotides: 8. CDR3 DNA sequence: TGTGCCAGCAGTTTGGGGGGGGGTCCCTACTACGAGCAGTACTTC. Translated: CASSLGGGPYYEQYF.

This clonotype was detected many times. The chain employs TRBV11-2 and TRBJ2-5, with a possible D match to TRBD2 (6 bases). Germline V CDR1 and CDR2: SGHAT, FQNNGV. V dropped 5 bases and J dropped 0 bases, with 7 bases sitting between them. The CDR3 is 13 residues long. This CDR3 reads CASSGGYQETQYF. The CDR3 nucleotides read TGTGCCAGCAGCGGGGGGTACCAAGAGACCCAGTACTTC.

To note about this clonotype: A much more abundant neighbour one base away suggests this may be a read error. J is TRBJ1-2 and V is TRBV5-4, with a tentative D call TRBD1 (5 bases). The CDR3 has 14 amino acids. In germline, CDR1 is SGHNT, CDR2 YYREEE (reference sequence). V dropped 4 bases and J dropped 4 bases, with 14 bases sitting between them. This CDR3 reads CASSARRGGYGYTF. In nucleotides, the CDR3 is TGTGCCAGCAGCGCCAGGAGGGGAGGCTATGGCTACACCTTC.

The table lists this clonotype with many counts. This sequence joins TRBV12-3 or TRBV12-4 and TRBJ2-7; D is ambiguous. There are 13 residues in the CDR3. Trimming stripped 3 bases from V and 0 bases from J, with 6 bases between. CDR3 residues: CASSFSSSYEQYF. The CDR3 DNA sequence: TGTGCCAGCAGTTTTTCGAGCTCCTACGAGCAGTACTTC.

This clonotype was counted many times. The chain recombines TRBV12-3 or TRBV12-4 with TRBJ2-3; tentative D call: TRBD2 (5 bases). CDR3 length: 17 residues. With 0 bases removed from V and 1 base from J, the gap between germline ends came to 14 bases. The CDR3 loop is CASSLARTASRTDTQYF. CDR3 coding DNA: TGTGCCAGCAGTTTAGCGAGGACTGCCTCCCGCACAGATACGCAGTATTTT.

This clonotype has at least ten counts. The chain joins TRBV24-1 to TRBJ1-2; 10 bases are shared with TRBD1. With V trimmed by 3 bases and J by 7 bases, 10 bases remained unmatched. Per the germline V gene, CDR1 is KGHDR and CDR2 is SFDVKD. The CDR3 spans 16 residues. The CDR3 DNA is TGTGCCACCAGTGATACCGGACAGGGGGAAAGAGGTGGCTACACCTTC. This translates into CATSDTGQGERGGYTF.

This clonotype was detected ten times or more. The chain couples TRBV5-5 to TRBJ1-5; perhaps TRBD1 as D (5 bases). This CDR3 region has 14 residues. Germline values: CDR1 SGHKS, CDR2 YYEKEE (reference sequence). The V end lost 1 base, the J end lost 5 bases, and 10 bases lay between the germline ends. The CDR3 region is CASSLKWGDQPQHF. Here the CDR3 DNA reads TGTGCCAGCAGCTTGAAATGGGGGGATCAGCCCCAGCATTTT.

This clonotype has at least ten counts. This sequence joins TRBV10-1 and TRBJ1-1; D might be TRBD1 (5 bases). CDR3 length equals 12 residues. V shed 6 bases and J shed 8 bases, with 13 bases lying between them. CDR1 is WNHNN and CDR2 is SYGVQD in the germline V gene (reference sequence). In nucleotides, the CDR3 is TGCGCCAGCAGCGGACACTCCGGCGAAGCTTTCTTT. Translating gives CASSGHSGEAFF.

This clonotype was detected only a few times. The J gene is TRBJ2-7, the V gene TRBV12-3 or TRBV12-4; D not certain. V lost 7 bases and J 1 base, leaving 8 bases between the germline ends. The CDR3 spans 12 residues. The DNA of the CDR3 is TGTGCCAGCAAAAAGGGATCCTACGAGCAGTACTTC. Translation: CASKKGSYEQYF.

This clonotype came up many times. The J gene is TRBJ2-3, the V gene TRBV20-1, with 7 bases matching TRBD2. V was pared by 0 bases and J by 6 bases, with 3 bases of the junction left unmatched. Germline CDR1 DFQATT, CDR2 SNEGSKA (reference sequence). The CDR3 runs to 13 residues. The CDR3: CSARDRGGDTQYF. The CDR3 DNA sequence: TGCAGTGCTAGAGATCGGGGAGGGGATACGCAGTATTTT.

In its sample, this clonotype was seen many times. V usage is TRBV20-1 and J usage is TRBJ1-6; unclear D gene. V lost 0 bases to trimming and J lost 8 bases, with 8 bases between them. Looked up from germline, CDR1 is DFQATT and CDR2 is SNEGSKA (reference sequence). This CDR3 has 13 residues. For the CDR3, the DNA is TGCAGTGCTAGAGATCGGACGGATTCACCCCTCCACTTT. This encodes CSARDRTDSPLHF.

In this sample, this clonotype turned up many times. The gene calls are TRBV29-1 and TRBJ2-4, with 9 bases fitting TRBD1. Germline CDR1 and CDR2: SQVTM and ANQGSEA. This CDR3 is built from 13 residues. V lost 4 bases and J lost 8; bases outside the gene matches: 6. DNA for the CDR3: TGCAGCGTTGCCCCGGACAGGGGAGACATTCAGTACTTC. This sequence encodes CSVAPDRGDIQYF.

This clonotype was observed many times. The V and J genes are TRBV20-1 and TRBJ2-1; D not resolved. The CDR3 is 11 residues long. The V end lost 7 bases, the J end lost 6 bases, and 10 bases lay between the germline ends. CDR1 and CDR2 from the germline V gene are DFQATT and SNEGSKA (reference sequence). The CDR3 is CSVVSPNEQFF. The CDR3 nucleotides are TGCAGTGTTGTATCCCCCAATGAGCAGTTCTTC.

As concerns this clonotype: A read error may be the cause here, since a much bigger clone is one base away. The gene calls are TRBV20-1 and TRBJ2-1; tentatively, D is TRBD1 or TRBD2 (6 bases each). CDR3 length equals 12 residues. Germline CDR1 DFQATT, CDR2 SNEGSKA (reference sequence). The CDR3 nucleotides read TGCAGGAATAGCACGGGGGCCAATGAGCAGTTCTTC. Amino acid sequence: CRNSTGANEQFF.

Ten or more counts support this clonotype. The gene calls are TRBV12-3 or TRBV12-4 and TRBJ2-1, with D possibly TRBD1 on 5 matching bases. This CDR3 has 13 residues. Trimming left V 0 bases short and J 12 bases short, with 12 bases between. The DNA for the CDR3 is TGTGCCAGCAGTTTAGCTGGCCAGGGCACGCAGTTCTTC. Its protein is CASSLAGQGTQFF.

The sample holds many counts of this clonotype. The chain is built from TRBV5-1 and TRBJ2-1, with D perhaps assigned TRBD1 or TRBD2 (5 bases each). The germline V gene encodes CDR1 SGHRS and CDR2 YFSETQ. The germline V and J ends were trimmed by 2 bases and 0 bases, with 15 bases remaining between them. This CDR3 contains 17 residues. The DNA of the CDR3 is TGCGCCAGCAGCTTCGGACTGGGACCGAGCTCCTACAATGAGCAGTTCTTC. This translates into CASSFGLGPSSYNEQFF.

This clonotype appeared many times. The chain carries TRBV6-5 and TRBJ1-2; D uncertain. Germline V CDR1 and CDR2: MNHEY, SVGAGI. Trimming cost V 0 bases and J 3 bases, with 5 bases left between them. This CDR3 is built from 13 residues. The CDR3 nucleotides read TGTGCCAGCAGTTACTCTACGGACTATGGCTACACCTTC. Residues: CASSYSTDYGYTF.

This clonotype was counted at least ten times. This chain joins TRBV5-5 and TRBJ2-2; D ambiguous. CDR1 is SGHKS, CDR2 YYEKEE, per germline (reference sequence). The CDR3 covers 13 residues. Deletions cut 0 bases from V and 3 bases from J, with 3 bases between. The CDR3 DNA sequence: TGTGCCAGCAGCTTGGGTTACACCGGGGAGCTGTTTTTT. Its protein is CASSLGYTGELFF. Based on the CDR3 plus reference TRBV5-5 and TRBJ2-2, the full variable domain is DAGVTQSPTHLIKTRGQQVTLRCSPISGHKSVSWYQQVLGQGPQFIFQYYEKEERGRGNFPDRFSARQFPNYSSELNVNALLLGDSALYLCASSLGYTGELFFGEGSRLTVL.